Following are 14 T cell receptor beta chains from one sample sequenced in a study of blood T cells in healthy people across ages. Then a second PCR, running about 6 to 12 cycles, was carried out with a sample-barcoded 5' primer and a J-beta primer mix. TCRdb independently ran MiXCR on the 5' RACE reads; one entry per CDR3 protein. The data contain approximately 1,000,000 distinct CDR3 sequences, 40% to 45% of them singletons. The source material was blood. Every receptor here comes from a woman aged 55 to 70 in good health.

This chain joins TRBV5-1 and TRBJ2-7, with D tentatively TRBD2 (7 bases). Germline CDR1 is SGHRS and CDR2 is YFSETQ. The V gene lost 3 bases and the J gene lost 3 bases, with 31 bases spanning the gap. The CDR3 has 20 amino acids. Here the CDR3 reads CASSYTLLGGPAGGGYEQYF. As DNA, the CDR3 is TGCGCCAGCAGCTACACACTATTGGGGGGGCCCGCAGGTGGCGGCTACGAGCAGTACTTC.

The chain recombines TRBV29-1 with TRBJ1-2, with 7 bases that match TRBD1. CDR1 SQVTM and CDR2 ANQGSEA come from the germline V gene. V gave up 4 bases and J gave up 7 bases; unmatched junction bases: 15. CDR3 length: 15 residues. The CDR3 DNA is TGCAGCGTTGTAGGGCCCGTAAGGGGGCTTGTTGGCTACACCTTC. Translated: CSVVGPVRGLVGYTF.

The chain joins TRBV7-9 to TRBJ2-5, with D unclear. The CDR3 is 14 amino acids. Germline assignment: CDR1 SEHNR and CDR2 FQNEAQ (reference sequence). The V gene lost 5 bases and the J gene lost 4 bases, with 14 bases spanning the gap. Written as DNA, the CDR3 is TGTGCCAGCAGCCCGAGACCCCGTAGAGAGACCCAGTACTTC. This translates into CASSPRPRRETQYF.

The chain uses TRBV28 and TRBJ1-2; D is uncertain. Germline lookup yields CDR1 MDHEN and CDR2 SYDVKM. CDR3 length: 16 residues. V was pared by 3 bases and J by 0 bases, with 14 bases between. The CDR3 region is CASSFYPVRANYGYTF. The CDR3, as DNA: TGTGCCAGCAGTTTTTACCCAGTTCGAGCTAACTATGGCTACACCTTC.

The chain couples TRBV29-1 to TRBJ1-2; D gene unclear. Germline loops: CDR1 SQVTM, CDR2 ANQGSEA. The CDR3 sequence is 11 residues long. V was trimmed by 5 bases and J by 7 bases, leaving 11 bases between them. As DNA, the CDR3 is TGCAGCGTTCACGGAAGTGGTGGCTACACCTTC. Translated, it gives CSVHGSGGYTF.

The V gene is TRBV20-1, the J gene TRBJ2-4; 8 bases align to TRBD1. There are 16 residues in the CDR3. Per germline, CDR1 DFQATT and CDR2 SNEGSKA (reference sequence). V lost 6 bases, J lost 2 bases, and 12 bases stayed unmatched. CDR3: CSAGKGQGATKNIQYF. For the CDR3, the DNA is TGCAGTGCCGGGAAAGGACAGGGTGCAACCAAAAACATTCAGTACTTC.

CDR3 nucleotide sequence: TGCAGTGCTACTGAGGACAGGCCAAAATCCCCTAACTATGGCTACACCTTC. The encoded protein is CSATEDRPKSPNYGYTF. The chain links TRBV20-1 to TRBJ1-2, with 7 positions matching TRBD1. J lost 0 bases, V lost 4 bases, and 14 bases had no gene match. The length of the CDR3 is 17 residues. Per germline, CDR1 DFQATT and CDR2 SNEGSKA (reference sequence).

The V and J genes are TRBV5-1 and TRBJ2-1; 8 nucleotides align to TRBD2. Germline V gene sequence: CDR1 SGHRS, CDR2 YFSETQ. This CDR3 contains 14 residues. J was trimmed by 8 bases and V by 4 bases; bases with no gene match: 8. DNA of the CDR3: TGCGCCAGCAGCAGAGAGACTAGCGCCGATGAGCAGTTCTTC. Translation: CASSRETSADEQFF.

In its sample, this clonotype was seen many times. V and J are TRBV28 and TRBJ2-7; 7 nucleotides align to TRBD2. The V gene end was trimmed by 2 bases and the J gene end by 4 bases; junction bases not matched to a gene: 5. The germline V gene encodes CDR1 MDHEN and CDR2 SYDVKM. This CDR3 spans 14 amino acids. The CDR3 nucleotides are TGTGCCAGCAGTTTAGCGGGAGATCGTTACGAGCAGTACTTC. This sequence encodes CASSLAGDRYEQYF.

This chain uses TRBV20-1 with TRBJ2-7; no clear D. The assigned J gene may be wrong: the sequence end matches TRBJ2-4 better. The CDR3 extends over 12 amino acids. The germline V gene encodes CDR1 DFQATT and CDR2 SNEGSKA (reference sequence). The CDR3 is CSARGLDNIQYF. The CDR3 region has the DNA TGCAGTGCTAGGGGCCTTGACAACATTCAGTACTTC.

This clonotype was recorded a few times. The V gene is TRBV10-3, the J gene TRBJ1-2, with D possibly TRBD1 on 5 matching bases. The V gene's germline CDR1 is ENHRY and CDR2 SYGVKD. CDR3 size: 15 residues. Trimming cost V 2 bases and J 3 bases, with 13 bases left between them. The CDR3, as DNA: TGTGCCATCAGTGAGCCCAGGGTCCTCGACTATGGCTACACCTTC. Its protein is CAISEPRVLDYGYTF.

The sample holds many counts of this clonotype. The CDR3 reads CSARDIGTSGTYEQYF. DNA for the CDR3: TGCAGTGCTAGAGATATCGGGACTAGCGGTACCTACGAGCAGTACTTC. The chain combines TRBV20-1 with TRBJ2-7, with 11 bases lining up with TRBD2. The length of the CDR3 is 16 residues. Germline lookup yields CDR1 DFQATT and CDR2 SNEGSKA (reference sequence). J was trimmed by 2 bases and V by 0 bases; bases with no gene match: 6.

This chain links TRBV20-1 with TRBJ2-3; D ambiguous. The germline V and J ends were trimmed by 7 bases and 1 base, with 9 bases remaining between them. The CDR3 is 12 amino acids. In germline, CDR1 is DFQATT, CDR2 SNEGSKA (reference sequence). CDR3 region: CSGVTGTDTQYF. The CDR3 DNA is TGCAGTGGGGTCACGGGCACAGATACGCAGTATTTT.

CDR3 DNA: TGTGCCAGCGGGCGAAGGGGGGATACGCAGTATTTT. This translates into CASGRRGDTQYF. This rearrangement joins TRBV12-3 or TRBV12-4 to TRBJ2-3, with a weak D call TRBD1 (6 bases). Deletions cut 8 bases from V and 6 bases from J, with 12 bases between. CDR3 length: 12 residues.